This T cell receptor beta chain was recovered during a study of blood T cell repertoires in COVID-19. Measured with immunoSEQ multiplex PCR; TCRdb has only the in-frame clones, and not every one. The profile shows 200,000 or so clones, 65% to 85% of them singletons. Germline trimming cut 0 bases from V and 6 bases from J; bases unmatched to any gene: 0. There are 13 residues in the CDR3. Germline V gene sequence: CDR1 SEHNR, CDR2 FQNEAQ (reference sequence). J is TRBJ2-3 and V is TRBV7-9; 7 positions match TRBD2. This TCR was recovered from a woman younger than 45 with acute or convalescent COVID-19. The sample comprised peripheral blood. The CDR3 nucleotides read TGTGCCAGCAGCTTAGCGGGAGGGGATACGCAGTATTTT. Residues: CASSLAGGDTQYF.